This T cell receptor beta chain was identified during a study of T-cell reconstitution after alpha-beta-depleted transplantation in children. With 6 bases removed from V and 5 bases from J, the gap between germline ends came to 17 bases. The CDR3 sequence is 15 residues long. The germline V gene has CDR1 SEHNR and CDR2 FQNEAQ (reference sequence). Library preparation (for TCRbeta) was performed with unique molecular identifiers. TCRdb recomputed calls from the PCR reads with MiXCR, one row per CDR3 protein. Here the sample spans hundreds of thousands of distinct CDR3 sequences, about an eighth being singletons.

V usage is TRBV7-9 and J usage is TRBJ2-1; either TRBD1 or TRBD2 may supply D (6 bases each). This TCR was sampled from a human donor who donated a stem cell graft to a child with Fanconi anemia. Source: PBMCs, taken from the stem cell graft. The CDR3, as DNA: TGTGCCAGCAGGGGGGGCGTTTTGGTCGACAATGAGCAGTTCTTC. Residues: CASRGGVLVDNEQFF.